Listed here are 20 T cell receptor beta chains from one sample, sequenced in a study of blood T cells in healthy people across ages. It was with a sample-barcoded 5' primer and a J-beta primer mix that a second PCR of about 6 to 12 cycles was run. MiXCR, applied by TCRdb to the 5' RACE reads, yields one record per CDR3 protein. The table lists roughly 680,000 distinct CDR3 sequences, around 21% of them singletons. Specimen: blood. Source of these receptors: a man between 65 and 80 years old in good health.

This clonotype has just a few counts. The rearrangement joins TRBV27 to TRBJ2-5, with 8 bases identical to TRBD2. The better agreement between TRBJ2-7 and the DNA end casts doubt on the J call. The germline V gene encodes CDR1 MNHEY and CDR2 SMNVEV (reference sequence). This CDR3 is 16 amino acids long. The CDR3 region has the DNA TGTGCCAGTAGTCCGGGATTTGCGGGAGGCCCCTACGAGCAGTACTTC. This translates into CASSPGFAGGPYEQYF.

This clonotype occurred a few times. This CDR3 is CASSGTGDEKLFF. The CDR3 coding sequence is TGCGCCAGCTCCGGGACAGGGGATGAAAAACTGTTTTTT. This chain joins TRBV5-1 and TRBJ1-4; 10 bases are shared with TRBD1. The CDR3 contains 13 residues. From germline, CDR1 is SGHRS and CDR2 YFSETQ. V trimming: 7 bases; J trimming: 6 bases; junction bases outside the gene matches: 3.

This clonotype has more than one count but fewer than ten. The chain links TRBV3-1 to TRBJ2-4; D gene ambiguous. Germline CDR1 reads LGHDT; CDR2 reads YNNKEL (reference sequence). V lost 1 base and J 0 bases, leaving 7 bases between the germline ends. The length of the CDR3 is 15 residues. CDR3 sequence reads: CASSQALLAKNIQYF. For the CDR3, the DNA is TGTGCCAGCAGCCAAGCACTACTAGCCAAAAACATTCAGTACTTC. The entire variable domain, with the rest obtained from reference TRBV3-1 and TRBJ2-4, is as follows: DTAVSQTPKYLVTQMGNDKSIKCEQNLGHDTMYWYKQDSKKFLKIMFSYNNKELIINETVPNRFSPKSPDKAHLNLHINSLELGDSAVYFCASSQALLAKNIQYFGAGTRLSVL.

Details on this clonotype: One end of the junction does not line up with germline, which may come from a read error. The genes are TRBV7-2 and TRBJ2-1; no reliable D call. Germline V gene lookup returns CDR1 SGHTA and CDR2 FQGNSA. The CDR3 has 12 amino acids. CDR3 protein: CASSRSYNEPFF. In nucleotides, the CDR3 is TGTGCCAGCAGCCGTTCCTACAATGAGCCGTTCTTC.

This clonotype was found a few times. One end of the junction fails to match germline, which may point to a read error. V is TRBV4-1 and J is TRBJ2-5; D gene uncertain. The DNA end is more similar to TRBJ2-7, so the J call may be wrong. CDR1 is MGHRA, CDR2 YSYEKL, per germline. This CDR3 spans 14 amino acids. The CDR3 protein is CAGSQGWLGYEQYF. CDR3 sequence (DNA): TGCGCCGGCAGCCAAGGGTGGCTAGGCTACGAGCAGTACTTC.

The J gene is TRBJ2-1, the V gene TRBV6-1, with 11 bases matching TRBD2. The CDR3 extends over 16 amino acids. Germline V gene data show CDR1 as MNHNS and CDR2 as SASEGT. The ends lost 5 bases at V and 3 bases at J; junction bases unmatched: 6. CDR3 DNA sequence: TGTGCCAGCAGTCCGACTAGCGGGGAGCTCTACAATGAGCAGTTCTTC. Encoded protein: CASSPTSGELYNEQFF.

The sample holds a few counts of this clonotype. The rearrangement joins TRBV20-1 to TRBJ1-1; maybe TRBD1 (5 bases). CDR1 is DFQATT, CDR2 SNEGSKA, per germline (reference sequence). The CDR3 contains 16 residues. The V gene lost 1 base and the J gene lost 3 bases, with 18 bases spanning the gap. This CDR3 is CSARVPWGKRDTEAFF. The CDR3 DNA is TGCAGTGCTAGAGTTCCTTGGGGGAAGAGGGACACTGAAGCTTTCTTT.

In DNA form, the CDR3 reads TGTGCCAGCTCACCACTTGGCGGGAGGGCCATAAGCACAGATACGCAGTATTTT. Protein: CASSPLGGRAISTDTQYF. The rearrangement links TRBV18 to TRBJ2-3; 9 bases align to TRBD2. The CDR3 spans 18 residues. The V gene end was trimmed by 1 base and the J gene end by 0 bases; junction bases not matched to a gene: 8. Per the germline V gene, CDR1 is KGHSH and CDR2 is LQKENI.

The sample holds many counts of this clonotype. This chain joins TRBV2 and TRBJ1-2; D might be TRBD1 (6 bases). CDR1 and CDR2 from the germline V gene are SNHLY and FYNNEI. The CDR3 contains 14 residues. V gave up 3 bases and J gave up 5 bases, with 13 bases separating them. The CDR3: CASSDGGTSYGYTF. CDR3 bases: TGTGCCAGCAGTGATGGTGGGACATCTTATGGCTACACCTTC. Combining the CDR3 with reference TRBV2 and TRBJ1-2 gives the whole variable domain EPEVTQTPSHQVTQMGQEVILRCVPISNHLYFYWYRQILGQKVEFLVSFYNNEISEKSEIFDDQFSVERPDGSNFTLKIRSTKLEDSAMYFCASSDGGTSYGYTFGSGTRLTVV.

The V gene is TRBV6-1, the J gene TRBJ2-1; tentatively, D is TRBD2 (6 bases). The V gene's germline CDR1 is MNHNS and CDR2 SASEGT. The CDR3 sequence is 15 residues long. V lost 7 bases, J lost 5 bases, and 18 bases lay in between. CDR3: CASNPGGRGNNEQFF. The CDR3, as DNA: TGTGCCAGCAATCCCGGGGGACGGGGAAACAATGAGCAGTTCTTC.

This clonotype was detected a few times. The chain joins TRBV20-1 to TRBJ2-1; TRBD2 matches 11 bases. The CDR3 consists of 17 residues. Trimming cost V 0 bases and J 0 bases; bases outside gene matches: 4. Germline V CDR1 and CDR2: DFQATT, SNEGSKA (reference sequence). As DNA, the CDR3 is TGCAGTGCTAGAGATAGTACTAGCGGGAGCTCCTACAATGAGCAGTTCTTC. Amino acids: CSARDSTSGSSYNEQFF.

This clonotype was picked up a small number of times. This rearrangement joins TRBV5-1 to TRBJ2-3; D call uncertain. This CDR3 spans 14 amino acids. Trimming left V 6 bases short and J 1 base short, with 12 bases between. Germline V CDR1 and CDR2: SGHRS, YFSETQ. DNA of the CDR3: TGCGCCAGCACCGCGATCAGCGGCACAGATACGCAGTATTTT. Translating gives CASTAISGTDTQYF.

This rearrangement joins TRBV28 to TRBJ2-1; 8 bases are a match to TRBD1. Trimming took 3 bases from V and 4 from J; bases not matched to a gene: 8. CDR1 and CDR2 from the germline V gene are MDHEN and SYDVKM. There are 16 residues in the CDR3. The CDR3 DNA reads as TGTGCCAGCAGTTTCTCCGGACAGGGATTTTACAATGAGCAGTTCTTC. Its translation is CASSFSGQGFYNEQFF.

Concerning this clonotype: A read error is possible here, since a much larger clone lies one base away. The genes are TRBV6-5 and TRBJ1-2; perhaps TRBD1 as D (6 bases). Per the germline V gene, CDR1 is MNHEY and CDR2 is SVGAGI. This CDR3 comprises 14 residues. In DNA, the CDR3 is TGTGTCAGCAAGGTCACACAGGGAGTCTATGGCTACACCTTC. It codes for CVSKVTQGVYGYTF.

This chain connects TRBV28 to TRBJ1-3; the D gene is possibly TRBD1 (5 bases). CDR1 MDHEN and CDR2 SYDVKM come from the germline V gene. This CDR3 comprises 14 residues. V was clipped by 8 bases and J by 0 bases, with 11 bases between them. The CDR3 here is CASRDSTSGNTIYF. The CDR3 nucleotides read TGTGCCAGCCGAGACAGTACCTCTGGAAACACCATATATTTT.

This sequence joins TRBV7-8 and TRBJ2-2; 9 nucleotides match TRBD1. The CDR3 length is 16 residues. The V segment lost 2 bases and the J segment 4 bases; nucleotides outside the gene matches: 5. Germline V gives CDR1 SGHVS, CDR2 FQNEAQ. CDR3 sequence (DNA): TGTGCCAGCAGCTTAAGGGACAGGGTGATCACCGGGGAGCTGTTTTTT. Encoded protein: CASSLRDRVITGELFF.

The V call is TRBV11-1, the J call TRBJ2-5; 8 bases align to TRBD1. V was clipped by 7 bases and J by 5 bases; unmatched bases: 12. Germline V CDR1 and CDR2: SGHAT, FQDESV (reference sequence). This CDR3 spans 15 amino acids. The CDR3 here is CASTNGRGHIETQYF. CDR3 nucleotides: TGTGCCAGCACCAATGGCAGGGGGCATATCGAGACCCAGTACTTC.

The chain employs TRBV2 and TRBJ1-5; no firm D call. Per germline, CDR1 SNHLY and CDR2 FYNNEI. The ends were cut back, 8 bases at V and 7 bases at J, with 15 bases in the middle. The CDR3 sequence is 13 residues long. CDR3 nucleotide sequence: TGTGCCAGCGGCCCCGGGGAGCGGCAGCCCCAGCATTTT. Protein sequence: CASGPGERQPQHF. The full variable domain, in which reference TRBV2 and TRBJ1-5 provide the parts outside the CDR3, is EPEVTQTPSHQVTQMGQEVILRCVPISNHLYFYWYRQILGQKVEFLVSFYNNEISEKSEIFDDQFSVERPDGSNFTLKIRSTKLEDSAMYFCASGPGERQPQHFGDGTRLSIL.

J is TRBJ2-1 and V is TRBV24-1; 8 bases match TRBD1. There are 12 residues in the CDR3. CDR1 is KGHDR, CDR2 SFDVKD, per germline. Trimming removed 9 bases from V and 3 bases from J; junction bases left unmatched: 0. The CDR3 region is CATGTGYNEQFF. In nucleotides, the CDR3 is TGTGCCACCGGGACAGGCTACAATGAGCAGTTCTTC.

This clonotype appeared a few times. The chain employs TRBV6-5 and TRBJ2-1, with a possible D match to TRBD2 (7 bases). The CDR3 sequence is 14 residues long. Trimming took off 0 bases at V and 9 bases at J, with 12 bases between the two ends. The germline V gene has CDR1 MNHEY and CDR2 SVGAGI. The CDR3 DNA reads TGTGCCAGCAGTTACTCGACGGGGGGCGTTGAGCAGTTCTTC. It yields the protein CASSYSTGGVEQFF.